This passage covers 30 T cell receptor beta chains from one sample sequenced in a study of T cell changes during pregnancy in multiple sclerosis. Some clones are missing from TCRdb's copy, which holds only in-frame ones; the method was immunoSEQ multiplex PCR. The data hold fewer than 40,000 clones, with less than 95% observed a single time. Sequenced here: CD8+ T cells from peripheral blood mononuclear cells, sampled in the first trimester of pregnancy. These TCRs come from a female donor with multiple sclerosis, enrolled in a pregnancy study.

This chain links TRBV19 with TRBJ1-1; 8 bases line up with TRBD1. Germline trimming cut 7 bases from V and 5 bases from J; bases unmatched to any gene: 6. The V gene's germline CDR1 is LNHDA and CDR2 SQIVND (reference sequence). The CDR3 contains 13 residues. CDR3 loop: CASTGGAITEAFF. CDR3 DNA sequence: TGTGCCAGTACAGGGGGCGCGATAACTGAAGCTTTCTTT. Filled out from reference TRBV19 and TRBJ1-1, the complete variable domain reads DGGITQSPKYLFRKEGQNVTLSCEQNLNHDAMYWYRQDPGQGLRLIYYSQIVNDFQKGDIAEGYSVSREKKESFPLTVTSAQKNPTAFYLCASTGGAITEAFFGQGTRLTVV.

The chain combines TRBV6-1 with TRBJ1-1; D gene uncertain. Germline CDR1 MNHNS, CDR2 SASEGT. Trimming stripped 0 bases from V and 3 bases from J, with 11 bases between. The CDR3 is 15 amino acids. The chain's CDR3 is CASSEAILSDTEAFF. The CDR3 coding sequence is TGTGCCAGCAGTGAAGCTATACTCTCGGACACTGAAGCTTTCTTT.

V gene TRBV29-1 combines with J gene TRBJ2-7, with a tentative D call TRBD1 (6 bases). The CDR3 has 12 residues. Germline CDR1 and CDR2: SQVTM and ANQGSEA. Trimming cost V 6 bases and J 3 bases, with 12 bases left between them. Here the CDR3 reads CSVGQGSYEQYF. CDR3 coding DNA: TGCAGCGTCGGCCAGGGGAGCTACGAGCAGTACTTC.

V gene TRBV4-1 combines with J gene TRBJ2-7; D not resolved. The ends were cut back, 4 bases at V and 2 bases at J, with 15 bases in the middle. The CDR3 sequence is 15 residues long. Germline CDR1 is MGHRA and CDR2 is YSYEKL. The CDR3 reads CASSPFSGGAYEQYF. CDR3 in DNA: TGCGCCAGCAGCCCCTTTTCGGGTGGCGCCTACGAGCAGTACTTC.

This chain uses TRBV28 with TRBJ2-5; D unclear. CDR1 MDHEN and CDR2 SYDVKM come from the germline V gene. The CDR3 extends over 15 amino acids. With 2 bases removed from V and 3 bases from J, the gap between germline ends came to 13 bases. The CDR3 region is CASSLAPGQEETQYF. As DNA, the CDR3 is TGTGCCAGCAGTTTAGCCCCTGGGCAGGAAGAGACCCAGTACTTC.

This clone was seen a single time. The chain links TRBV5-6 to TRBJ2-1, with D tentatively TRBD2 (7 bases). Trimming left V 4 bases short and J 3 bases short, with 20 bases between. Germline V gene data show CDR1 as SGHDT and CDR2 as YYEEEE. There are 17 residues in the CDR3. CDR3 coding DNA: TGTGCCAGCAGCATTGGCCCGGGCGGGGGCCACTACAATGAGCAGTTCTTC. It translates to CASSIGPGGGHYNEQFF.

The chain joins TRBV19 to TRBJ2-7, with D perhaps TRBD2 (6 bases). Germline V gene lookup returns CDR1 LNHDA and CDR2 SQIVND (reference sequence). The CDR3 extends over 16 amino acids. V was cut by 4 bases and J by 7 bases, with 23 bases left in between. CDR3 bases: TGTGCCAGTAGTAATCCCGGGAGCGGAGACCTCTGGGAGCAGTACTTC. It is translated as CASSNPGSGDLWEQYF.

The CDR3 spells CASRSAVLGLAGAKETQYF. The CDR3 region has the DNA TGTGCCAGTAGATCGGCCGTCTTGGGACTAGCGGGAGCTAAAGAGACCCAGTACTTC. The chain couples TRBV7-9 to TRBJ2-5; TRBD2 agrees at 14 bases. The V segment lost 9 bases and the J segment 3 bases; nucleotides outside the gene matches: 18. The CDR3 sequence is 19 residues long. Germline V gene sequence: CDR1 SEHNR, CDR2 FQNEAQ (reference sequence).

This clone was detected once. The gene calls are TRBV5-1 and TRBJ2-1; 9 bases are a match to TRBD2. This CDR3 comprises 15 residues. CDR1 and CDR2 (germline): SGHRS, YFSETQ. V shed 0 bases and J 9 bases; nucleotides not matched to a gene: 7. The CDR3 reads CASSLVGGRAIEQFF. DNA of the CDR3: TGCGCCAGCAGCTTGGTGGGCGGGAGGGCCATTGAGCAGTTCTTC.

The V call is TRBV7-6, the J call TRBJ2-5; perhaps TRBD1 as D (5 bases). V was clipped by 3 bases and J by 2 bases, with 19 bases between them. The CDR3 covers 17 residues. Per the germline V gene, CDR1 is SGHVS and CDR2 is FNYEAQ. CDR3 amino acids: CASSFPPGQGWQETQYF. In nucleotides, the CDR3 is TGTGCCAGCAGCTTTCCTCCCGGGCAGGGATGGCAAGAGACCCAGTACTTC.

The V call is TRBV5-6, the J call TRBJ2-1; D not resolved. In germline, CDR1 is SGHDT, CDR2 YYEEEE. CDR3 length equals 12 residues. Trimming shortened V by 5 bases and J by 4 bases, and 7 bases separated the two germline ends. CDR3 in amino acids: CASRSTYNEQFF. CDR3 in DNA: TGTGCCAGCAGGTCTACGTACAATGAGCAGTTCTTC. The full variable domain, in which reference TRBV5-6 and TRBJ2-1 provide the parts outside the CDR3, is DAGVTQSPTHLIKTRGQQVTLRCSPKSGHDTVSWYQQALGQGPQFIFQYYEEEERQRGNFPDRFSGHQFPNYSSELNVNALLLGDSALYLCASRSTYNEQFFGPGTRLTVL.

The chain couples TRBV15 to TRBJ2-1; 8 nucleotides line up with TRBD1. Trimming cost V 0 bases and J 4 bases; bases outside gene matches: 2. The germline CDR1 and CDR2 sequences are LNHNV and YYDKDF (reference sequence). The CDR3 is 15 residues long. The CDR3 DNA follows: TGTGCCACCAGCAGAGACAGGGGGCTTTACAATGAGCAGTTCTTC. Protein: CATSRDRGLYNEQFF.

This clone was counted once. The chain uses TRBV30 and TRBJ2-3; TRBD2 matches at 7 bases. The CDR3 is 13 amino acids. The junction had 5 bases not matched to a gene; V was cut back by 0 bases and J by 8 bases. From germline, CDR1 is GTSNPN and CDR2 SVGIG (reference sequence). DNA of the CDR3: TGTGCCTGGAGTGTACTATCGGGAGGTACGCAGTATTTT. This translates into CAWSVLSGGTQYF. Supplemented by reference TRBV30 and TRBJ2-3, the full variable domain reads SQTIHQWPATLVQPVGSPLSLECTVEGTSNPNLYWYRQAAGRGLQLLFYSVGIGQISSEVPQNLSASRPQDRQFILSSKKLLLSDSGFYLCAWSVLSGGTQYFGPGTRLTVL.

In DNA form, the CDR3 reads TGTGCCAGCAGCCCCCCCGGTCCCCTGCGGGAGACCCAGTACTTC. Amino acid sequence: CASSPPGPLRETQYF. V gene TRBV7-9 combines with J gene TRBJ2-5; D unclear. V shed 5 bases and J shed 5 bases, with 18 bases lying between them. Germline loops: CDR1 SEHNR, CDR2 FQNEAQ (reference sequence). The CDR3 runs 15 residues.

The chain employs TRBV19 and TRBJ2-1; D perhaps matches TRBD1 (7 bases). There are 15 residues in the CDR3. The ends were cut back, 1 base at V and 5 bases at J, with 12 bases in the middle. Germline V gene lookup returns CDR1 LNHDA and CDR2 SQIVND (reference sequence). CDR3 in amino acids: CASSIGSRGDNEQFF. Written as DNA, the CDR3 is TGTGCCAGTAGTATAGGTTCCAGGGGGGACAATGAGCAGTTCTTC.

V usage is TRBV27 and J usage is TRBJ2-1; 7 bases align to TRBD2. The CDR3 runs to 17 residues. Unmatched junction bases numbered 19, after V lost 7 bases and J lost 7 bases. Germline lookup yields CDR1 MNHEY and CDR2 SMNVEV (reference sequence). The CDR3 nucleotides are TGTGCCAGCATCATGATCCGATGGCGGGAGACCGGGAATGAGCAGTTCTTC. This sequence encodes CASIMIRWRETGNEQFF.

The V and J genes are TRBV21-1 and TRBJ1-2; TRBD1 is taken as the D call from the table, unchecked against the DNA. TRBV21-1 is a listed pseudogene. CDR3 length equals 12 residues. The CDR3 loop is CASLDSPYGYTF. The CDR3 nucleotides are TGTGCCAGCTTGGACAGCCCCTATGGCTACACCTTC.

This clone was counted once. The V call is TRBV7-9, the J call TRBJ1-1; 7 bases are shared with TRBD1. Per the germline V gene, CDR1 is SEHNR and CDR2 is FQNEAQ (reference sequence). J lost 0 bases, V lost 5 bases, and 9 bases had no gene match. This CDR3 spans 16 amino acids. The CDR3: CASSVNGQVMNTEAFF. The CDR3 DNA follows: TGTGCCAGCAGCGTTAATGGACAGGTCATGAACACTGAAGCTTTCTTT.

This chain connects TRBV6-6 to TRBJ2-7; 8 bases match TRBD2. Germline lookup yields CDR1 MNHNY and CDR2 SVGAGI (reference sequence). V lost 7 bases and J lost 5; bases outside the gene matches: 10. The CDR3 has 14 residues. The CDR3 nucleotides are TGTGCCAGCAACCTTCACGGACTAGCCGACGAGCAGTACTTC. It codes for CASNLHGLADEQYF.

In DNA, the CDR3 is TGTGCCTGGAGCGGACTAGCGGGTTACAATGAGCAGTTCTTC. This codes for CAWSGLAGYNEQFF. The chain joins TRBV30 to TRBJ2-1, with 11 bases matching TRBD2. CDR3 length: 14 residues. Unmatched junction bases numbered 2, after V lost 3 bases and J lost 4 bases. Germline lookup yields CDR1 GTSNPN and CDR2 SVGIG (reference sequence).

The V and J genes are TRBV6-6 and TRBJ2-1, with D possibly TRBD1 on 5 matching bases. CDR1 and CDR2 (germline): MNHNY, SVGAGI (reference sequence). Trimming removed 10 bases at V and 6 bases at J, with 19 bases between. This CDR3 is built from 14 residues. The CDR3 sequence is CATQWGSPGNEQFF. Here the CDR3 DNA reads TGTGCCACCCAGTGGGGCTCTCCGGGCAATGAGCAGTTCTTC.

The chain joins TRBV4-2 to TRBJ2-1; TRBD2 matches 10 bases. The length of the CDR3 is 16 residues. V lost 1 base and J lost 7; bases outside the gene matches: 7. Germline V gene sequence: CDR1 LGHNA, CDR2 YNFKEQ. The CDR3 DNA reads as TGTGCCAGCAGCCAAGTAAGGCTAGCGGGAGTAAATGAGCAGTTCTTC. Translating gives CASSQVRLAGVNEQFF.

The chain recombines TRBV7-9 with TRBJ2-1; no definite D call. Germline-derived CDR1 and CDR2 are SEHNR and FQNEAQ (reference sequence). The CDR3 runs 16 residues. V was pared by 3 bases and J by 3 bases, with 15 bases between. CDR3 coding DNA: TGTGCCAGCAGCTTTCGTAATGAGGATTTCTACAATGAGCAGTTCTTC. Amino acid sequence: CASSFRNEDFYNEQFF.

This chain links TRBV10-3 with TRBJ2-7; a possible D gene is TRBD1 (5 bases). The V end was cut by 7 bases, the J end by 4 bases, with 11 bases between. This CDR3 region has 12 residues. The germline V gene has CDR1 ENHRY and CDR2 SYGVKD. The CDR3, as DNA: TGTGCCATCAAGGATAACAGGTACGAGCAGTACTTC. Amino acid sequence: CAIKDNRYEQYF.

The V call is TRBV28, the J call TRBJ2-2, with no clear D. CDR3 size: 17 residues. The V end lost 3 bases, the J end lost 1 base, and 15 bases lay between the germline ends. Germline CDR1 and CDR2: MDHEN and SYDVKM. Here the CDR3 DNA reads TGTGCCAGCAGTTTTCTAATTAAAACGGGGAACACCGGGGAGCTGTTTTTT. Its protein is CASSFLIKTGNTGELFF.

The J gene is TRBJ2-7, the V gene TRBV7-9; maybe TRBD1 (6 bases). CDR1 and CDR2 (germline): SEHNR, FQNEAQ (reference sequence). The CDR3 covers 15 residues. V was shortened by 5 bases and J by 4 bases, with 18 bases between the two germline ends. The CDR3 DNA reads as TGTGCCAGCAGCCTAGAGGCCGGGACACTGTACGAGCAGTACTTC. Protein: CASSLEAGTLYEQYF.

By sample fraction, this clone is medium-sized. The rearrangement joins TRBV30 to TRBJ1-2; 8 positions match TRBD1. CDR3 length: 14 amino acids. Losses at the gene ends were 5 bases for V and 10 bases for J; bases not matched to a gene: 15. Per the germline V gene, CDR1 is GTSNPN and CDR2 is SVGIG (reference sequence). The CDR3 DNA reads as TGTGCCTGGTATTGGCCAGGGGGCGCGCATGACTACACCTTC. It specifies CAWYWPGGAHDYTF.

The chain combines TRBV7-8 with TRBJ2-1; D may be TRBD2 (5 bases). Looked up from germline, CDR1 is SGHVS and CDR2 is FQNEAQ. Trimming stripped 3 bases from V and 0 bases from J, with 6 bases between. This CDR3 spans 14 amino acids. CDR3 nucleotide sequence: TGTGCCAGCAGCTTCCGGGACTCCTACAATGAGCAGTTCTTC. The encoded protein is CASSFRDSYNEQFF.

J is TRBJ2-7 and V is TRBV28; D unresolved. Trimming stripped 2 bases from V and 2 bases from J, with 4 bases between. CDR3 length equals 12 residues. From germline, CDR1 is MDHEN and CDR2 SYDVKM. CDR3 DNA: TGTGCCAGCAGTTTAAGCGCCTACGAGCAGTACTTC. Encoded protein: CASSLSAYEQYF. Based on the CDR3 plus reference TRBV28 and TRBJ2-7, the full variable domain is DVKVTQSSRYLVKRTGEKVFLECVQDMDHENMFWYRQDPGLGLRLIYFSYDVKMKEKGDIPEGYSVSREKKERFSLILESASTNQTSMYLCASSLSAYEQYFGPGTRLTVT.

CDR3 bases: TGTGCCAGCAGCTGGATTAGCGGTAGCACAGATACGCAGTATTTT. It codes for CASSWISGSTDTQYF. The chain links TRBV11-2 to TRBJ2-3; possibly TRBD2 for D (6 bases). Germline-derived CDR1 and CDR2 are SGHAT and FQNNGV. The length of the CDR3 is 15 residues. V was cut by 4 bases and J by 0 bases, with 11 bases left in between.